This TCR beta chain was found in a study of shared clonotypes between healthy human individuals. Background on the study: Used for every donor were three CD4 naive, three CD4 memory, two CD8 naive and one CD8 memory plate.

Libraries were prepared by immunoSEQ multiplex PCR; TCRdb keeps only in-frame clonotypes and omits some of them. The sample has 600,000 to 700,000 clones; 55% to 85% are singletons. CDR3 length: 16 amino acids. V was clipped by 6 bases and J by 6 bases, with 24 bases between them. Germline V CDR1 and CDR2: MGHDK, SYGVNS. Each donor was a Caucasian adult residing in Nashville, Tennessee. Sequenced input: memory CD4+ T cells sorted from blood. This sample's subset: CD45RA-negative fraction. The chain carries TRBV25-1 and TRBJ2-7; a weak D match, TRBD1 (6 bases). The TCR comes from a woman aged 25 to 39 in good health. CDR3 nucleotides: TGTGCCAGCAGCTCTCAAAGGGACATGGATTTCCCCGAGCAGTACTTC. It is translated as CASSSQRDMDFPEQYF.